This paragraph covers one TCR beta chain sequence. The antigen is unknown. The sample is drawn from a study of type 1 and type 2 diabetes patients. The study's findings and limits: Type 2 diabetes repertoires were more diverse than type 1 diabetes repertoires.

The PCR template was genomic DNA. Multiplex PCR with 30 forward and 13 reverse primers amplified the TCR beta CDR3. Using its own MiXCR run on the multiplex PCR reads, TCRdb lists one record per CDR3 protein. In the table there are fewer than 300,000 distinct CDR3 sequences, around 47% of which are singletons. Germline values: CDR1 DFQATT, CDR2 SNEGSKA (reference sequence). Between the trimmed V and J ends, which lost 1 base and 4 bases, there was a span of 17 bases. This CDR3 contains 15 residues. The specimen sequenced was peripheral blood mononuclear cells (PBMCs). V gene TRBV20-1 combines with J gene TRBJ2-7; TRBD1 is a possible D gene (6 bases). The receptor was isolated from a man younger than 35 with type 2 diabetes. CDR3: CSARAQQGRTYEQYF. CDR3 nucleotide sequence: TGCAGTGCTAGAGCCCAGCAGGGGCGTACGTACGAGCAGTACTTC.